This is a list of T cell receptor beta chains from one sample in a study of T cells in localized non-small cell lung cancer. TCRdb's table, derived via immunoSEQ multiplex PCR, lists solely in-frame clones and lacks some. The profile shows some 9,500 clones, about 92% of them singletons. The material was peripheral blood, obtained before any cancer treatment. The receptors stem from a male donor older than 55 with stage III squamous cell lung carcinoma. CDR3s include the opening cysteine and the closing phenylalanine or tryptophan. D genes are given only for firm matches. Some rows mark clone size as missing; the rest say once, few, many or name a class of expanded clone.

abundance: -; d_gene: TRBD1; v_gene: TRBV5-1; j_gene: TRBJ2-5; CDR3nt: TGCGCCAGCAGCTTGGCGGGACAGGCCTCGGAGACCCAGTACTTC; CDR3aa: CASSLAGQASETQYF
abundance: -; d_gene: -; v_gene: TRBV19; j_gene: TRBJ2-1; CDR3nt: TGTGCCGTAAGAGGGGATGAGCAGTTCTTC; CDR3aa: CAVRGDEQFF
abundance: -; d_gene: TRBD1; v_gene: TRBV6-1; j_gene: TRBJ2-5; CDR3nt: TGTGCCAGCAGTGAAGACCCTAGGCAGGGGGCGTCGGAGACCCAGTACTTC; CDR3aa: CASSEDPRQGASETQYF
abundance: -; d_gene: -; v_gene: TRBV5-5; j_gene: TRBJ2-5; CDR3nt: TGTGCCAGCAGCCTTCGGGACGGAATACAAGAGACCCAGTACTTC; CDR3aa: CASSLRDGIQETQYF
abundance: -; d_gene: -; v_gene: TRBV6-1; j_gene: TRBJ1-2; CDR3nt: TGTGCCAGCAGTCCGACAGTTACCTCTAACTATGGCTACACCTTC; CDR3aa: CASSPTVTSNYGYTF
abundance: -; d_gene: -; v_gene: TRBV6-6; j_gene: TRBJ1-1; CDR3nt: TGTGCCAGCAGCTCCAGGGTGAACACTGAAGCTTTCTTT; CDR3aa: CASSSRVNTEAFF
abundance: -; d_gene: -; v_gene: TRBV7-6; j_gene: TRBJ1-3; CDR3nt: TGTGCCAGCAGCCCGGTGGTGAGCTCTGGAAACACCATATATTTT; CDR3aa: CASSPVVSSGNTIYF
abundance: -; d_gene: TRBD1; v_gene: TRBV5-5; j_gene: TRBJ1-5; CDR3nt: TGTGCCAGCAGCCCACCAGACAGGGGGGTAAATCAGCCCCAGCATTTT; CDR3aa: CASSPPDRGVNQPQHF
abundance: -; d_gene: TRBD1; v_gene: TRBV28; j_gene: TRBJ2-5; CDR3nt: TGTGCCAGCAGACCGGGACAGAACCTCCGGCAGACCCAGTACTTC; CDR3aa: CASRPGQNLRQTQYF
abundance: -; d_gene: -; v_gene: TRBV28; j_gene: TRBJ1-5; CDR3nt: TGTGCCAGCAGTTTGGAACTTACAGCGATAGATCAGCCCCAGCATTTT; CDR3aa: CASSLELTAIDQPQHF
abundance: once; d_gene: -; v_gene: TRBV7-2; j_gene: TRBJ2-3; CDR3nt: TGTGCCAGCAGCCTCGCGACAGATACGCAGTATTTT; CDR3aa: CASSLATDTQYF
abundance: few; d_gene: -; v_gene: TRBV11-2; j_gene: TRBJ1-1; CDR3nt: TGTGCCAGCAGCGCCCTTCATACTGAAGCTTTCTTT; CDR3aa: CASSALHTEAFF
abundance: -; d_gene: TRBD2; v_gene: TRBV11-2; j_gene: TRBJ2-5; CDR3nt: TGTGCCAGCAGCCCCGGGACTAGCGGGTTTCAAGAGACCCAGTACTTC; CDR3aa: CASSPGTSGFQETQYF
abundance: -; d_gene: TRBD1; v_gene: TRBV27; j_gene: TRBJ2-7; CDR3nt: TGTGCCAGCAGCCCGACAGGGGTGAGAACCTACGAGCAGTACTTC; CDR3aa: CASSPTGVRTYEQYF
abundance: -; d_gene: TRBD1; v_gene: TRBV5-4; j_gene: TRBJ2-3; CDR3nt: TGTGCCAGCCGGGGCTGGACAGGGGACACAGATACGCAGTATTTT; CDR3aa: CASRGWTGDTDTQYF
abundance: -; d_gene: TRBD1; v_gene: TRBV19; j_gene: TRBJ1-5; CDR3nt: TGTGCCACGGTACAGGGGTTTGGCAATCAGCCCCAGCATTTT; CDR3aa: CATVQGFGNQPQHF
abundance: -; d_gene: -; v_gene: TRBV11-2; j_gene: TRBJ2-2; CDR3nt: TGTGCCAGCAGCTTATGGGACTCCTCGAACACCGGGGAGCTGTTTTTT; CDR3aa: CASSLWDSSNTGELFF
abundance: -; d_gene: TRBD2; v_gene: TRBV10-3; j_gene: TRBJ2-7; CDR3nt: TGTGCCATCAGTGAGTCGATAGCGGGGGGTCTTTCCTACGAGCAGTACTTC; CDR3aa: CAISESIAGGLSYEQYF
abundance: -; d_gene: -; v_gene: TRBV6-6; j_gene: TRBJ1-1; CDR3nt: TGTGCCAGCAGTTATTCCACAGGGACTGAAGCTTTCTTT; CDR3aa: CASSYSTGTEAFF
abundance: -; d_gene: -; v_gene: TRBV30; j_gene: TRBJ2-7; CDR3nt: TGTGCCTGGAGTTTAGGCGGGGACAAACTCTACGAGCAGTACTTC; CDR3aa: CAWSLGGDKLYEQYF
abundance: -; d_gene: -; v_gene: TRBV30; j_gene: TRBJ1-1; CDR3nt: TGTGCCTGGAGCCCCTTAGACTACTCCGGGACACTGAACACTGAAGCTTTCTTT; CDR3aa: CAWSPLDYSGTLNTEAFF
abundance: -; d_gene: TRBD2; v_gene: TRBV6-4; j_gene: TRBJ2-3; CDR3nt: TGTGCCAGCAGCCAATTCACTAGCGGGAACACAGATACGCAGTATTTT; CDR3aa: CASSQFTSGNTDTQYF
abundance: -; d_gene: -; v_gene: TRBV4-1; j_gene: TRBJ2-7; CDR3nt: TGCGCCAGCAGCCAATACCAAGGCCAGGGCGGGAATTACGAGCAGTACTTC; CDR3aa: CASSQYQGQGGNYEQYF
abundance: -; d_gene: -; v_gene: TRBV27; j_gene: TRBJ1-2; CDR3nt: TGTGCCAGCGGTGAACAGACTGCCAGCTACACCTTC; CDR3aa: CASGEQTASYTF
abundance: few; d_gene: -; v_gene: TRBV7-9; j_gene: TRBJ1-3; CDR3nt: TGTGCCAGCAGCTTAGATTCCGGACCCTCTGGAAACACCATATATTTT; CDR3aa: CASSLDSGPSGNTIYF